This TCR beta chain was identified during a study of blood T cells in healthy people across ages. Next came a second PCR, run for roughly 7 to 12 cycles, which used a sample-barcoded 5' primer along with a J-beta primer mix. In TCRdb, the 5' RACE reads were re-called with MiXCR into one record per CDR3 protein. The data show around 940,000 distinct CDR3 sequences, about 53% seen once. The table lists this clonotype with a count of one. Input material: blood. The receptor was derived from an older woman in good health.

The CDR3 sequence is CASSYFRGAEQPQHF. CDR3 nucleotide sequence: TGTGCCAGCAGTTACTTCCGGGGGGCAGAGCAGCCCCAGCATTTT. V and J are TRBV6-6 and TRBJ1-5; possible D gene TRBD1, 6 bases. CDR3 length: 15 residues. Between the trimmed V and J ends, which lost 1 base and 7 bases, there was a span of 14 bases. CDR1 is MNHNY and CDR2 is SVGAGI in the germline V gene (reference sequence).